This entry concerns a single T cell receptor beta chain. Original processing notes: Amplification of reference gene primers was used by the study to estimate nucleated cell counts. The table came from immunoSEQ multiplex PCR; TCRdb's copy has only in-frame clones and leaves some out. The DNA was the basis for D and trimming; V, J and clone size are from that table. The data show 200,000 to 250,000 clones, almost 90% seen once. This entry belongs to a study of blood T cell repertoires in COVID-19. On the study more broadly: COVID-19 samples, acute and convalescent, were from the United States, Italy and Spain. Sample material is recorded as cDNA or gDNA derived from T cells, B-cell-depleted T cells, or PBMCs.

Source material: peripheral blood. The receptor's source is a woman aged 55-69 years with acute or convalescent COVID-19.

CDR3 in DNA: TGTGCCAGCAGTTTATCCGGTGGAGGGGCGGATGGCTACACCTTC. Its translation is CASSLSGGGADGYTF. This rearrangement joins TRBV28 to TRBJ1-2; D is possibly TRBD1 (5 bases). The CDR3 is 15 amino acids. Trimming shortened V by 1 base and J by 6 bases, and 15 bases separated the two germline ends. Germline assignment: CDR1 MDHEN and CDR2 SYDVKM.